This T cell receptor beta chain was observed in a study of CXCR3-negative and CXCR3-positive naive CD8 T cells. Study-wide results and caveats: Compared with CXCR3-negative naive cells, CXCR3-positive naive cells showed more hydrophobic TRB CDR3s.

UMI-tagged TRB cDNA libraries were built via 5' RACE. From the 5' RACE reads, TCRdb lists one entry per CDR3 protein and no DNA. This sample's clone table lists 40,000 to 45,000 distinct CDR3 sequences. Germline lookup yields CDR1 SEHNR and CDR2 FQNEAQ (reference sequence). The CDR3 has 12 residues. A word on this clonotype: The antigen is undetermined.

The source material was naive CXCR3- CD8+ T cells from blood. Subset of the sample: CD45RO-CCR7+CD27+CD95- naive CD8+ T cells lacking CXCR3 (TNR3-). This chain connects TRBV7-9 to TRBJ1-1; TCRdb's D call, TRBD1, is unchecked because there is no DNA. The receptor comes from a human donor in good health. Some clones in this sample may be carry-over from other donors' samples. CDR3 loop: CASSLEGVEAFF.